Following are 5 T cell receptor beta chains from one sample sequenced in a study of beta chain features in type 1 diabetes. Reverse transcription of all isolated RNA meant that expressed TCRB transcripts were sequenced. Repertoires were generated with immunoSEQ multiplex PCR, while TCRdb's copy carries only in-frame clones and drops some. The sample holds under 950,000 clones, 17% seen once. The sequenced sample was naive CD4+ T cells from blood. These receptors originate from a woman aged 18-29 years in good health.

This chain uses TRBV5-1 with TRBJ1-2; possibly TRBD1 for D (5 bases). The germline gives CDR1 SGHRS, CDR2 YFSETQ. The CDR3 runs to 14 residues. The V gene lost 0 bases and the J gene lost 4 bases, with 10 bases spanning the gap. As DNA, the CDR3 is TGCGCCAGCAGCTTGGGGGCAGGGACCTATGGCTACACCTTC. This sequence encodes CASSLGAGTYGYTF.

This clone was detected a few times. The CDR3 loop is CASSFTGLSYEQYF. The CDR3 DNA reads as TGTGCCAGCAGCTTTACGGGGCTCTCCTACGAGCAGTACTTC. This rearrangement joins TRBV7-9 to TRBJ2-7; D is possibly TRBD1 or TRBD2 (5 bases each). Trimming cost V 3 bases and J 0 bases, with 9 bases left between them. CDR1 and CDR2 (germline): SEHNR, FQNEAQ (reference sequence). The CDR3 extends over 14 amino acids.

V is TRBV19 and J is TRBJ2-2; 13 bases are a match to TRBD2. The CDR3 contains 15 residues. Germline V gene sequence: CDR1 LNHDA, CDR2 SQIVND (reference sequence). Trimming at V came to 7 bases and at J to 7 bases, leaving 6 bases not matched to a gene. CDR3 loop: CASTGLAGVHGELFF. The CDR3 coding sequence is TGTGCCAGTACCGGACTAGCGGGAGTACACGGGGAGCTGTTTTTT.

The chain employs TRBV19 and TRBJ2-1; 12 bases map to TRBD2. This CDR3 comprises 15 residues. V trimming: 9 bases; J trimming: 7 bases; junction bases outside the gene matches: 10. Germline V gene sequence: CDR1 LNHDA, CDR2 SQIVND (reference sequence). CDR3: CASRNTSGRQNEQFF. For the CDR3, the DNA is TGTGCCAGCAGGAACACTAGCGGGAGGCAAAATGAGCAGTTCTTC.

This clone appeared a few times. The J gene is TRBJ2-3, the V gene TRBV7-2; the D gene could be TRBD1 or TRBD2 (5 bases each). The germline CDR1 and CDR2 sequences are SGHTA and FQGNSA. Trimming cost V 3 bases and J 6 bases, with 10 bases left between them. The CDR3 sequence is 13 residues long. CDR3 bases: TGTGCCAGCAGCTTTCAGGGCGGGGATACGCAGTATTTT. It encodes CASSFQGGDTQYF.